This T cell receptor beta chain was identified during a study of shared clonotypes between healthy human individuals. This clone was counted only a few times. What it binds is not known. The CDR3 loop spans 13 amino acids. The V end was cut by 3 bases, the J end by 3 bases, with 10 bases between. The germline CDR1 and CDR2 sequences are SGDLS and YYNGEE. Each subset's genomic DNA was shared equally among a number of immunoSEQ plates. Data came from immunoSEQ multiplex PCR; TCRdb stores just in-frame clones and leaves some out. The sample consists of over a million clones, around 78% of them appearing once. Overall study results and limits: Generation of non-shared clonotypes was less probable than generation of clonotypes shared by all four donors. Approximately 5.1% was the fraction of naive CD4 clonotypes found shared across several donors.

Source material: memory CD4+ T cells from PBMCs. As for subset: CD45RA-negative fraction. The sequence was collected from a man aged 18 to 30 in good health. Some clones in this sample may be carry-over from other donors' samples. The chain has TRBV9 and TRBJ2-7; D perhaps matches TRBD1 (6 bases). This chain's CDR3 is CASSEQGGYEQYF. As DNA, the CDR3 is TGTGCCAGCAGCGAACAGGGCGGCTACGAGCAGTACTTC.